These 12 T cell receptor beta chains share one sample of origin, sequenced in a study of regulatory T cells in long-lasting Graves disease. Sequencing libraries for TCR beta were prepared with iRepertoire HTBI primers and Arm-PCR of CDR3 regions. TCRdb called the multiplex PCR reads again in MiXCR, with one record for every CDR3 protein. The sample holds roughly 250,000 distinct CDR3 sequences, 15% to 20% seen once. Described time point: newly diagnosed GD, antithyroid drugs for less than 3 months. The TCR library was made from RNA extracted from PBMCs. The data were also submitted as part of a second study, on T cells in Graves' hyperthyroidism and ophthalmopathy.

Material: peripheral blood mononuclear cells (PBMCs), obtained at new diagnosis, from a patient treated with antithyroid drugs. All receptors derive from a woman aged 25 to 45 with Graves disease.

There are many counts of this clonotype. This chain connects TRBV7-3 to TRBJ1-2; a weak D match, TRBD1 (5 bases). The CDR3 is 15 amino acids. V dropped 4 bases and J dropped 4 bases, with 16 bases sitting between them. Germline values: CDR1 SGHTA, CDR2 FQGTGA. The chain's CDR3 is CASSSPGTDFYGYTF. CDR3 nucleotides: TGTGCCAGCAGCTCGCCCGGGACGGACTTCTATGGCTACACCTTC.

In this sample, this clonotype turned up many times. The chain is built from TRBV4-1 and TRBJ2-7, with 7 bases aligning to TRBD2. The CDR3 is made up of 15 amino acids. V shed 1 base and J 2 bases; nucleotides not matched to a gene: 5. Germline lookup yields CDR1 MGHRA and CDR2 YSYEKL. As DNA, the CDR3 is TGCGCCAGCAGCCAAGTTGGGCGGGGGACCTACGAGCAGTACTTC. Translation: CASSQVGRGTYEQYF.

This clonotype has a count of ten or more. The rearrangement joins TRBV7-2 to TRBJ2-2, with 7 bases lining up with TRBD2. Looked up from germline, CDR1 is SGHTA and CDR2 is FQGNSA. The V segment lost 3 bases and the J segment 5 bases; nucleotides outside the gene matches: 12. This CDR3 has 17 amino acids. In DNA form, the CDR3 reads TGTGCCAGCAGCTTGAGTCTAGCGGAAGCGGTAACCGGGGAGCTGTTTTTT. Protein sequence: CASSLSLAEAVTGELFF. Using reference TRBV7-2 and TRBJ2-2 for the parts outside the CDR3, the full variable domain is GAGVSQSPSNKVTEKGKDVELRCDPISGHTALYWYRQSLGQGLEFLIYFQGNSAPDKSGLPSDRFSAERTGGSVSTLTIQRTQQEDSAVYLCASSLSLAEAVTGELFFGEGSRLTVL.

This clonotype was counted ten times or more. The rearrangement links TRBV7-2 to TRBJ1-2; the match to TRBD1 covers 7 bases. The CDR3 has 14 residues. The germline V gene has CDR1 SGHTA and CDR2 FQGNSA. Trimming at V came to 5 bases and at J to 3 bases, leaving 6 bases not matched to a gene. The CDR3 nucleotides are TGTGCCAGCAGCCGACAGGGAATTGACTATGGCTACACCTTC. It encodes CASSRQGIDYGYTF.

This clonotype appeared many times. The CDR3 sequence is CASPDRGHF. For the CDR3, the DNA is TGTGCCAGCCCAGACAGGGGACATTTT. The J gene is TRBJ1-5, the V gene TRBV18, with TRBD1 matching over 8 bases. CDR1 is KGHSH and CDR2 is LQKENI in the germline V gene. The V segment lost 8 bases and the J segment 16 bases; nucleotides outside the gene matches: 4. This CDR3 contains 9 residues.

This clonotype was detected many times. CDR3 residues: CASSPPLTDPGEKLFF. The CDR3 coding sequence is TGTGCCAGCTCACCACCCCTGACCGACCCGGGGGAAAAACTGTTTTTT. V and J are TRBV18 and TRBJ1-4; D unclear. Trimming took off 0 bases at V and 8 bases at J, with 16 bases between the two ends. This CDR3 comprises 16 residues. From germline, CDR1 is KGHSH and CDR2 LQKENI.

This clonotype was recorded many times. The V gene is TRBV5-1, the J gene TRBJ2-2; D gene unclear. Germline lookup yields CDR1 SGHRS and CDR2 YFSETQ. This CDR3 region has 15 residues. Trimming left V 6 bases short and J 2 bases short, with 14 bases between. The CDR3, as DNA: TGCGCCAGCACCTCCCCCCGAGCCAACACCGGGGAGCTGTTTTTT. This codes for CASTSPRANTGELFF.

This clonotype was seen ten or more times. J is TRBJ2-2 and V is TRBV6-4, with D unclear. Trimming took 5 bases from V and 6 from J, leaving 13 bases between them. The CDR3 covers 14 residues. CDR1 MRHNA and CDR2 SNTAGT come from the germline V gene. The CDR3 reads CASSPDPVSGELFF. The DNA of the CDR3 is TGTGCCAGCAGTCCCGACCCGGTTTCCGGGGAGCTGTTTTTT.

This clonotype was counted many times. This chain joins TRBV12-3 or TRBV12-4 and TRBJ2-3; no firm D call. V lost 5 bases and J lost 0, with 24 bases in between. This CDR3 comprises 19 residues. DNA for the CDR3: TGTGCCAGCAGTCGCATCCCTTATTCGATAGTCCCAAGCACAGATACGCAGTATTTT. Protein sequence: CASSRIPYSIVPSTDTQYF.

This clonotype was observed many times. This chain links TRBV20-1 with TRBJ2-5, with TRBD2 matching 7 bases. The germline CDR1 and CDR2 sequences are DFQATT and SNEGSKA (reference sequence). The J segment lost 1 base and the V segment lost 8 bases, leaving 7 bases of the junction unmatched. CDR3 size: 13 residues. The CDR3 spells CSCWRGTQETQYF. CDR3 nucleotides: TGCAGTTGCTGGCGGGGGACCCAAGAGACCCAGTACTTC.

This chain joins TRBV7-3 and TRBJ1-4, with TRBD1 identical over 9 bases. The CDR3 totals 16 residues. Germline CDR1 and CDR2: SGHTA and FQGTGA. V shed 5 bases and J 3 bases; nucleotides not matched to a gene: 7. The CDR3 reads CASSGDRAISNEKLFF. DNA of the CDR3: TGTGCCAGCAGCGGGGACAGGGCGATCTCTAATGAAAAACTGTTTTTT.

The CDR3 loop reads CASSDEWGTSYNEQFF. Here the CDR3 DNA reads TGTGCCAGCAGCGATGAGTGGGGGACATCCTACAATGAGCAGTTCTTC. The chain couples TRBV7-9 to TRBJ2-1, with D tentatively TRBD1 (6 bases). The CDR3 spans 16 residues. Per the germline V gene, CDR1 is SEHNR and CDR2 is FQNEAQ (reference sequence). The V end was cut by 5 bases, the J end by 1 base, with 15 bases between. The whole variable domain, filled in from reference TRBV7-9 and TRBJ2-1, reads DTGVSQNPRHKITKRGQNVTFRCDPISEHNRLYWYRQTLGQGPEFLTYFQNEAQLEKSRLLSDRFSAERPKGSFSTLEIQRTEQGDSAMYLCASSDEWGTSYNEQFFGPGTRLTVL.